This entry features one TCR beta chain sequence. Sequencing used immunoSEQ v3. Sequencing used immunoSEQ multiplex PCR; TCRdb keeps in-frame clones, though not all of them. The sample shows 50,000 or so clones, 70% to 85% of them seen only once. The time point denotes: pre-treatment sample, taken before nivolumab and TIL therapy. Most excised metastases sampled were pleural nodules or supraclavicular lymph nodes. These data are taken from a study of TIL therapy for anti-PD-1-resistant metastatic lung cancer. Trimming cost V 1 base and J 2 bases; bases outside gene matches: 0. CDR3 length: 14 residues. CDR1 and CDR2 (germline): MNHNS, SASEGT.

The TCR comes from a person between 25 and 79 years old with non-small cell lung cancer. The chain combines TRBV6-1 with TRBJ2-5; TRBD1 agrees at 8 bases. Here the sequenced sample was tumor tissue, taken at baseline. DNA of the CDR3: TGTGCCAGCAGTGAAGGGACAGGGCAAGAGACCCAGTACTTC. This translates into CASSEGTGQETQYF.